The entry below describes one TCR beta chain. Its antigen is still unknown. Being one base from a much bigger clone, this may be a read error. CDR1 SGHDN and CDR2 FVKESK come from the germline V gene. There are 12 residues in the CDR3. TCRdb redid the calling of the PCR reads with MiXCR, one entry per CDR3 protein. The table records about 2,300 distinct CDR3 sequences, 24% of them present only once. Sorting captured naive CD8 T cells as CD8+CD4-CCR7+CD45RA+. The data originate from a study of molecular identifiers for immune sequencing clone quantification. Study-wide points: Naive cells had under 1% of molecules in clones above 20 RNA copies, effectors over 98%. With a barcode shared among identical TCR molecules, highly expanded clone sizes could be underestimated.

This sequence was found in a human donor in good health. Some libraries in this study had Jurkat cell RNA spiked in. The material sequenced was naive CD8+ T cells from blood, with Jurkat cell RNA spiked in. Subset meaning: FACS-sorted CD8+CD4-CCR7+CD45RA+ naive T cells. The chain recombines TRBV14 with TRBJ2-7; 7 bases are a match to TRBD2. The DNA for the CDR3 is TGTCCCAGCGGGGCGACATCCTACGAGCAGTACTTC. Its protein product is CPSGATSYEQYF.